This TCR beta chain was found in a study of blood T cell repertoires in COVID-19. The overall study: Donors in the United States, Italy and Spain gave samples during acute or convalescent COVID-19. The analysed material was cDNA or gDNA that came from T cells, B-cell-depleted T cells, or PBMCs.

Study processing details: Cell counts per sample came from amplifying reference gene primers. Profiling relied on immunoSEQ multiplex PCR, and the TCRdb table lists in-frame clones only, not all of them. D and trimming were read from the DNA, whereas the V and J calls and clone size are those reported in that table. The sample yields some 62,000 clones, roughly 88% seen once. Germline assignment: CDR1 MNHEY and CDR2 SVGEGT. This CDR3 has 14 residues. V was clipped by 5 bases and J by 6 bases; unmatched bases: 7. This TCR was recovered from a human donor in a cohort sampled during active COVID-19. The sequenced sample was peripheral blood. The chain is built from TRBV6-2 or TRBV6-3 and TRBJ1-5; 7 nucleotides line up with TRBD1. The CDR3 sequence is CASSGQGEIQPQHF. The CDR3 DNA sequence: TGTGCCAGCAGTGGCCAGGGGGAGATTCAGCCCCAGCATTTT.